What follows are 14 T cell receptor beta chains derived from one specimen sequenced in a study of identical twins. Each CDR3 protein gets one entry after TCRdb re-called the 5' RACE reads with MiXCR. The sample shows around 470,000 distinct CDR3 sequences, approximately 14% of them seen only once. These same records also appear under a second study, on yellow fever vaccine responses in identical twins.

The sample taken for sequencing was CD4+ T cells sorted from blood. These receptors were obtained from a woman between 18 and 30 years old in good health.

V is TRBV4-3 and J is TRBJ2-7; 8 bases are shared with TRBD2. The germline CDR1 and CDR2 sequences are LGHNA and YSLEER. This CDR3 contains 15 residues. Trimming removed 8 bases from V and 6 bases from J; junction bases left unmatched: 15. This CDR3 reads CASAAFSGTGGEQYF. In DNA, the CDR3 is TGCGCCAGCGCCGCCTTTAGCGGGACCGGCGGCGAGCAGTACTTC.

The V gene is TRBV4-2, the J gene TRBJ1-2; the match to TRBD1 covers 8 bases. There are 17 residues in the CDR3. Germline values: CDR1 LGHNA, CDR2 YNFKEQ. The V gene end was trimmed by 3 bases and the J gene end by 2 bases; junction bases not matched to a gene: 11. CDR3 sequence reads: CASSHGQGGIMNYGYTF. For the CDR3, the DNA is TGTGCCAGCAGCCACGGACAGGGAGGAATTATGAACTATGGCTACACCTTC.

This clonotype was counted only a few times. This chain joins TRBV7-9 and TRBJ2-5; 9 bases line up with TRBD1. This CDR3 contains 15 residues. Germline V gene sequence: CDR1 SEHNR, CDR2 FQNEAQ (reference sequence). V lost 4 bases, J lost 5 bases, and 8 bases stayed unmatched. The CDR3 reads CASSSQTGGEETQYF. The CDR3 DNA is TGTGCCAGCAGCTCGCAGACAGGGGGTGAGGAGACCCAGTACTTC.

This clonotype was counted only a few times. The CDR3 nucleotides read TGTGCCATCAGTGGGCGGGAAATGAGCTCCTACGAGCAGTACTTC. Amino acids: CAISGREMSSYEQYF. The V and J genes are TRBV10-3 and TRBJ2-7; possible D gene TRBD2, 6 bases. The CDR3 is 15 amino acids. Trimming removed 4 bases from V and 0 bases from J, with 13 bases in between. Germline V gives CDR1 ENHRY, CDR2 SYGVKD.

J is TRBJ2-1 and V is TRBV10-3; 10 bases align to TRBD2. This CDR3 spans 13 amino acids. Germline V gene data show CDR1 as ENHRY and CDR2 as SYGVKD. J was trimmed by 10 bases and V by 9 bases; bases with no gene match: 9. The CDR3 sequence: CAMGRTSGGEQFF. The CDR3 DNA reads as TGTGCCATGGGCCGGACTAGCGGAGGAGAGCAGTTCTTC.

This clonotype has just a few counts. CDR3 in DNA: TGCAGTGCTAGAGATCTTGCTAGGACAGGGAGAAGCTACGAGCAGTACTTC. Protein sequence: CSARDLARTGRSYEQYF. V gene TRBV20-1 combines with J gene TRBJ2-7, with 8 nucleotides matching TRBD1. J lost 3 bases, V lost 0 bases, and 13 bases had no gene match. This CDR3 contains 17 residues. CDR1 and CDR2 from the germline V gene are DFQATT and SNEGSKA (reference sequence).

This clonotype appeared many times. The V and J genes are TRBV5-1 and TRBJ2-3, with D tentatively TRBD1 (6 bases). The germline V and J ends were trimmed by 5 bases and 0 bases, with 22 bases remaining between them. Germline CDR1 reads SGHRS; CDR2 reads YFSETQ. There are 18 residues in the CDR3. CDR3 loop: CASRLFPGAEVSTDTQYF. CDR3 bases: TGCGCCAGCAGGCTATTCCCAGGGGCAGAAGTGAGCACAGATACGCAGTATTTT.

V is TRBV2 and J is TRBJ1-1; TRBD1 aligns across 11 bases. V lost 6 bases and J lost 10; bases outside the gene matches: 13. CDR1 and CDR2 from the germline V gene are SNHLY and FYNNEI. This CDR3 contains 15 residues. CDR3 DNA: TGTGCCAGCAGGCTAGGCTCGGGACAGGGGGAGAGAGCTTTCTTT. Translated, it gives CASRLGSGQGERAFF.

The rearrangement links TRBV20-1 to TRBJ2-1, with TRBD1 matching over 10 bases. This CDR3 comprises 13 residues. J lost 7 bases, V lost 5 bases, and 5 bases had no gene match. CDR1 DFQATT and CDR2 SNEGSKA come from the germline V gene (reference sequence). The CDR3 DNA reads as TGCAGTGCTCCGGGACAGGGGTTTAATGAGCAGTTCTTC. Translating gives CSAPGQGFNEQFF.

This clonotype was counted a few times. The chain uses TRBV28 and TRBJ2-4; D is unresolved. V was pared by 6 bases and J by 0 bases, with 12 bases between. Per germline, CDR1 MDHEN and CDR2 SYDVKM. The CDR3 extends over 15 amino acids. The DNA of the CDR3 is TGTGCCAGCAGCTCCCAAGAGATAGCCAAAAACATTCAGTACTTC. It codes for CASSSQEIAKNIQYF.

This chain connects TRBV9 to TRBJ2-2; TRBD2 agrees at 12 bases. In germline, CDR1 is SGDLS, CDR2 YYNGEE. After removal of 2 bases from V and 4 bases from J, the junction contained 9 bases not matched to a gene. The CDR3 runs to 18 residues. CDR3 in amino acids: CASSVATSGGPITGELFF. In DNA form, the CDR3 reads TGTGCCAGCAGCGTGGCGACTAGCGGGGGACCCATCACCGGGGAGCTGTTTTTT.

The chain joins TRBV6-2 or TRBV6-3 to TRBJ2-5; a possible D gene is TRBD1 (7 bases). V lost 6 bases and J 3 bases, leaving 17 bases between the germline ends. The CDR3 is 15 residues long. Germline values: CDR1 MNHEY, CDR2 SVGEGT. The CDR3 coding sequence is TGTGCCAGCAGCTCGAGACAGGGAGGAGAAGAGACCCAGTACTTC. It translates to CASSSRQGGEETQYF.

This clonotype was detected ten times or more. This chain joins TRBV15 and TRBJ2-7; 8 bases match TRBD1. Germline CDR1 LNHNV, CDR2 YYDKDF (reference sequence). The CDR3 has 13 residues. The ends lost 0 bases at V and 6 bases at J; junction bases unmatched: 1. In DNA, the CDR3 is TGTGCCACCAGCAGAGAACAGGGGGTCGAGCAGTACTTC. As protein: CATSREQGVEQYF.

The rearrangement uses TRBV7-2 and TRBJ2-1; D is possibly TRBD1 (7 bases). Trimming left V 0 bases short and J 6 bases short, with 12 bases between. Germline loops: CDR1 SGHTA, CDR2 FQGNSA. The CDR3 is 15 residues long. As DNA, the CDR3 is TGTGCCAGCAGCTTAGCTCAGGGGGGAGGCAATGAGCAGTTCTTC. As protein: CASSLAQGGGNEQFF.